This T cell receptor beta chain was retrieved from a study of T cell changes during pregnancy in multiple sclerosis. CDR3 length equals 12 residues. V dropped 3 bases and J dropped 4 bases, with 7 bases sitting between them. The V gene's germline CDR1 is SGHTS and CDR2 YDEGEE. Assay used: immunoSEQ multiplex PCR; TCRdb lists only in-frame clones, some missing. The table includes around 62,000 clones, approximately 90% detected once. The origin of this receptor is a female donor with multiple sclerosis, enrolled in a pregnancy study. This chain connects TRBV5-8 to TRBJ2-5; tentative D call: TRBD2 (6 bases). This material consisted of peripheral blood, taken in the third trimester of pregnancy. The CDR3 nucleotides are TGTGCCAGCAGCTCAGCGGGAGAGACCCAGTACTTC. It codes for CASSSAGETQYF.